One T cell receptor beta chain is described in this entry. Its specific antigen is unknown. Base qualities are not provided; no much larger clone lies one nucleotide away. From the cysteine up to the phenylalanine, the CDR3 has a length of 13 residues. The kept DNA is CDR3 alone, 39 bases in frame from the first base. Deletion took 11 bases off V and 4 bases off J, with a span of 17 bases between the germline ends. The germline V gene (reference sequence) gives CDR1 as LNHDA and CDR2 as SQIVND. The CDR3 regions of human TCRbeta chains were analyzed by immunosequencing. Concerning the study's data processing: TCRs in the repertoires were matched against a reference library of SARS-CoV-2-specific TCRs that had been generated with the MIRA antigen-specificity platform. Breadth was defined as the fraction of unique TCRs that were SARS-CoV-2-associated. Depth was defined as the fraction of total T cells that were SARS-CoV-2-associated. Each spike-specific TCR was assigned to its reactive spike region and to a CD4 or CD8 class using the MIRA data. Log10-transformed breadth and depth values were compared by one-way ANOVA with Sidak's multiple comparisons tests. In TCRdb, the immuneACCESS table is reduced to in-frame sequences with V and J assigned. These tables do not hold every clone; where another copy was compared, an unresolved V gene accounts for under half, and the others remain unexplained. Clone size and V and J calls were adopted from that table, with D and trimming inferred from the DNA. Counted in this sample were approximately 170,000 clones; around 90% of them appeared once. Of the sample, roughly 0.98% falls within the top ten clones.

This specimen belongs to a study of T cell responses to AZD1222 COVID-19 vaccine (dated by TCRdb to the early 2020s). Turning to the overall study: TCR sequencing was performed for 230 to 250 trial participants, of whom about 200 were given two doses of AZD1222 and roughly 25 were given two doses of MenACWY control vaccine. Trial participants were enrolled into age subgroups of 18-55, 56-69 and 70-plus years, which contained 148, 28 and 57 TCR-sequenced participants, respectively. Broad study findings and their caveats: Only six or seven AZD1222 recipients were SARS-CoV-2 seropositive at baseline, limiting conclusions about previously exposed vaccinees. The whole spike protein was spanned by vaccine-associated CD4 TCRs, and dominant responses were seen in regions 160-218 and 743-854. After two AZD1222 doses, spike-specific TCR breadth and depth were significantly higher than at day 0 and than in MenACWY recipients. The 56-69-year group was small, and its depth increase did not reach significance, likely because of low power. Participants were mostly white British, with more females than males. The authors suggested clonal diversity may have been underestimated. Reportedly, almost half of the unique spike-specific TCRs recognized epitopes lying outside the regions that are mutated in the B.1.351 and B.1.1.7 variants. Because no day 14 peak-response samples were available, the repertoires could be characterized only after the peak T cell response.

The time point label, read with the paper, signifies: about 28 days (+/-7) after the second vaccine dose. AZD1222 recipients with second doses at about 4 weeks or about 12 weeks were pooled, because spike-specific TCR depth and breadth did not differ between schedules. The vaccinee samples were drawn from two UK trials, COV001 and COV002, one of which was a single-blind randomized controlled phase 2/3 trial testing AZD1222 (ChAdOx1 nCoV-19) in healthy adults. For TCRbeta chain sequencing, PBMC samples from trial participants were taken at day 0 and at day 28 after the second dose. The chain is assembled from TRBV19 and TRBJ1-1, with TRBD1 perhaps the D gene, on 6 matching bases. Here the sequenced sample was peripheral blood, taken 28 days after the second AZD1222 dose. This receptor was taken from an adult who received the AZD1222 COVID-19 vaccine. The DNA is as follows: TGTGCCGCATCACAGGGACGGCTCACTGAAGCTTTCTTT. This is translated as CAASQGRLTEAFF.